The 24 T cell receptor beta chains below were found in one sample sequenced in a study of cytomegalovirus exposure and HLA in healthy donors. PCR involved 60 Vbeta and 13 Jbeta primers. The method was immunoSEQ multiplex PCR; TCRdb's version includes in-frame clones alone and lacks a portion of them. The table shows 150,000 to 200,000 clones, with around 85% occurring only once. The source material was PBMCs. Receptors were obtained from a man younger than 30 in good health and CMV-seronegative.

This clone was detected only once. The chain combines TRBV6-5 with TRBJ1-1; the D is unclear. The CDR3 consists of 11 residues. Germline CDR1 and CDR2: MNHEY and SVGAGI. Trimming took 4 bases from V and 14 from J, leaving 14 bases between them. CDR3 in DNA: TGTGCCAGCAGTTCTCCCCCGACACGCTTCTTT. Amino acid sequence: CASSSPPTRFF.

J is TRBJ1-2 and V is TRBV6-1; TRBD1 is a possible D gene (6 bases). Germline-derived CDR1 and CDR2 are MNHNS and SASEGT. This CDR3 contains 12 residues. Trimming pared 4 bases from V and 8 bases from J, leaving 11 bases between. CDR3 bases: TGTGCCAGCAGTGCCCCAGGGGACGGCTACACCTTC. Protein product: CASSAPGDGYTF.

This chain links TRBV7-6 with TRBJ2-5; the match to TRBD2 covers 8 bases. The CDR3 has 14 amino acids. CDR1 and CDR2 from the germline V gene are SGHVS and FNYEAQ. Losses at the gene ends were 3 bases for V and 5 bases for J; bases not matched to a gene: 5. The CDR3 here is CASSFGGAWETQYF. The CDR3 DNA is TGTGCCAGCAGCTTCGGGGGGGCCTGGGAGACCCAGTACTTC.

The rearrangement uses TRBV6-4 and TRBJ1-1, with a possible D match to TRBD1 (5 bases). V shed 3 bases and J shed 1 base, with 6 bases lying between them. CDR1 and CDR2 (germline): MRHNA, SNTAGT. The CDR3 consists of 13 residues. CDR3 in amino acids: CASSEQGNTEAFF. CDR3 nucleotide sequence: TGTGCCAGCAGTGAGCAGGGGAACACTGAAGCTTTCTTT.

Notes on this clone: The junction does not match germline at one end; this may be a read error. In nucleotides, the CDR3 is TGTTCCAGCAGCTTAGTTGCGGCTGAAGCTTTCTTT. This encodes CSSSLVAAEAFF. V and J are TRBV7-9 and TRBJ1-1; D is unclear. There are 12 residues in the CDR3. Germline values: CDR1 SEHNR, CDR2 FQNEAQ (reference sequence).

The CDR3 is CASSQEWRGGTGELFF. In nucleotides, the CDR3 is TGCGCCAGCAGCCAAGAATGGAGGGGGGGCACCGGGGAGCTGTTTTTT. This chain links TRBV4-1 with TRBJ2-2, with a weak D call TRBD2 (7 bases). Trimming pared 0 bases from V and 4 bases from J, leaving 12 bases between. The CDR3 has 16 amino acids. Germline V CDR1 and CDR2: MGHRA, YSYEKL.

The V call is TRBV10-2, the J call TRBJ2-7; 7 nucleotides match TRBD2. Germline V gene lookup returns CDR1 WSHSY and CDR2 SAAADI. The CDR3 contains 12 residues. Trimming at V came to 6 bases and at J to 3 bases, leaving 2 bases not matched to a gene. DNA of the CDR3: TGCGCCAGCAGGGGGGACTACTACGAGCAGTACTTC. Protein: CASRGDYYEQYF.

The rearrangement uses TRBV10-3 and TRBJ2-1; D perhaps matches TRBD2 (5 bases). CDR1 and CDR2 (germline): ENHRY, SYGVKD. The CDR3 is 14 residues long. Trimming cost V 7 bases and J 10 bases, with 20 bases left between them. This CDR3 reads CAITSKPGNGEQFF. CDR3 bases: TGTGCCATCACGAGCAAGCCCGGGAACGGCGAGCAGTTCTTC.

The rearrangement joins TRBV19 to TRBJ2-2; a possible D gene is TRBD2 (6 bases). The CDR3 has 16 residues. Trimming took 5 bases from V and 0 from J, leaving 13 bases between them. Germline CDR1 and CDR2: LNHDA and SQIVND (reference sequence). CDR3 nucleotide sequence: TGTGCCAGTAGTCGAGGTCTAGCGTCGAACACCGGGGAGCTGTTTTTT. This translates into CASSRGLASNTGELFF. The whole variable domain, filled in from reference TRBV19 and TRBJ2-2, reads DGGITQSPKYLFRKEGQNVTLSCEQNLNHDAMYWYRQDPGQGLRLIYYSQIVNDFQKGDIAEGYSVSREKKESFPLTVTSAQKNPTAFYLCASSRGLASNTGELFFGEGSRLTVL.

The rearrangement links TRBV19 to TRBJ1-6; 7 bases line up with TRBD1. This CDR3 spans 17 amino acids. After removal of 6 bases from V and 4 bases from J, the junction contained 12 bases not matched to a gene. In germline, CDR1 is LNHDA, CDR2 SQIVND (reference sequence). The CDR3 loop reads CASSRRTGQTYNSPLHF. The CDR3 DNA follows: TGTGCCAGTAGCCGTCGGACAGGCCAGACGTATAATTCACCCCTCCACTTT.

This clone has a handful of counts. V usage is TRBV9 and J usage is TRBJ1-2; the match to TRBD1 covers 8 bases. V trimming: 4 bases; J trimming: 8 bases; junction bases outside the gene matches: 10. The germline gives CDR1 SGDLS, CDR2 YYNGEE. This CDR3 spans 14 amino acids. As DNA, the CDR3 is TGTGCCAGCAGCCTCTCCCAGGGGGCCGAGGGCTACACCTTC. It codes for CASSLSQGAEGYTF.

The V and J genes are TRBV19 and TRBJ1-1; 9 nucleotides align to TRBD1. Germline V gene data show CDR1 as LNHDA and CDR2 as SQIVND (reference sequence). This CDR3 is 16 amino acids long. The trim removed 3 bases at V and 4 bases at J, leaving 9 bases unmatched. DNA for the CDR3: TGTGCCAGTAGTATCAGACCTCAGACAGGGGGCACTGAAGCTTTCTTT. Translating gives CASSIRPQTGGTEAFF.

The rearrangement uses TRBV7-6 and TRBJ2-5; TRBD2 agrees at 7 bases. Germline-derived CDR1 and CDR2 are SGHVS and FNYEAQ. V lost 5 bases to trimming and J lost 5 bases; unmatched junction nucleotides: 11. There are 15 residues in the CDR3. The CDR3 is CASSASLAREETQYF. The CDR3, as DNA: TGTGCCAGCAGCGCATCACTAGCGAGGGAGGAGACCCAGTACTTC.

This sequence joins TRBV11-1 and TRBJ2-1; D not certain. Per the germline V gene, CDR1 is SGHAT and CDR2 is FQDESV (reference sequence). Trimming took off 5 bases at V and 0 bases at J, with 17 bases between the two ends. The CDR3 contains 17 residues. The CDR3 DNA reads TGTGCCAGCAGCCGAGGTGCCGCACCGAGCTCCTACAATGAGCAGTTCTTC. Amino acid sequence: CASSRGAAPSSYNEQFF.

J is TRBJ1-1 and V is TRBV9; D ambiguous. In germline, CDR1 is SGDLS, CDR2 YYNGEE. CDR3 length: 15 residues. Trimming pared 0 bases from V and 2 bases from J, leaving 11 bases between. CDR3 sequence: CASSVESQINTEAFF. CDR3 DNA: TGTGCCAGCAGCGTAGAGTCCCAGATTAACACTGAAGCTTTCTTT.

The CDR3 nucleotides are TGTGCCAGCTCACCAATTGGAGGGTTGGAGACCCAGTACTTC. This translates into CASSPIGGLETQYF. The chain carries TRBV18 and TRBJ2-5; TRBD2 might be the D (6 bases). The CDR3 is made up of 14 amino acids. Trimming shortened V by 2 bases and J by 5 bases, and 12 bases separated the two germline ends. Per germline, CDR1 KGHSH and CDR2 LQKENI.

The gene calls are TRBV5-8 and TRBJ1-2, with D tentatively TRBD1 (6 bases). Germline V gene lookup returns CDR1 SGHTS and CDR2 YDEGEE. Trimming pared 3 bases from V and 2 bases from J, leaving 14 bases between. There are 15 residues in the CDR3. This CDR3 reads CASSSQGAPNYGYTF. The CDR3 DNA reads TGTGCCAGCAGCTCACAGGGTGCCCCCAACTATGGCTACACCTTC.

The V gene is TRBV5-1, the J gene TRBJ2-7; TRBD1 is a possible D gene (6 bases). Trimming cost V 0 bases and J 4 bases, with 17 bases left between them. There are 16 residues in the CDR3. CDR1 is SGHRS, CDR2 YFSETQ, per germline. CDR3 sequence: CASSLGQEVKDYEQYF. In DNA form, the CDR3 reads TGCGCCAGCAGCTTGGGACAGGAGGTAAAGGATTACGAGCAGTACTTC.

The rearrangement links TRBV27 to TRBJ1-1; D is undetermined. This CDR3 is 14 amino acids long. V lost 5 bases to trimming and J lost 0 bases, with 10 bases between them. Germline loops: CDR1 MNHEY, CDR2 SMNVEV (reference sequence). The CDR3 DNA follows: TGTGCCAGCAGTCCGTTGACTATGAACACTGAAGCTTTCTTT. It codes for CASSPLTMNTEAFF.

The rearrangement uses TRBV6-1 and TRBJ2-5; TRBD2 is a possible D gene (5 bases). V lost 6 bases to trimming and J lost 3 bases, with 14 bases between them. CDR3 length equals 14 residues. Germline values: CDR1 MNHNS, CDR2 SASEGT. The CDR3 spells CASSTGIPEETQYF. CDR3 DNA: TGTGCCAGCAGCACCGGGATCCCCGAAGAGACCCAGTACTTC.

The V call is TRBV9, the J call TRBJ2-3, with TRBD2 matching over 12 bases. The CDR3 sequence is 19 residues long. Germline trimming cut 4 bases from V and 7 bases from J; bases unmatched to any gene: 19. Germline assignment: CDR1 SGDLS and CDR2 YYNGEE. The CDR3, as DNA: TGTGCCAGCAGCAAAACCTCACTAGCGGGAGGAACGAATGAACATACGCAGTATTTT. It yields the protein CASSKTSLAGGTNEHTQYF.

V usage is TRBV12-5 and J usage is TRBJ2-2; no firm D call. The CDR3 runs 13 residues. Deletions cut 2 bases from V and 3 bases from J, with 4 bases between. The germline CDR1 and CDR2 sequences are LGHNT and FRNRAP. CDR3 in DNA: TGTGCTAGTGGTTTGCGGTACACCGGGGAGCTGTTTTTT. Its translation: CASGLRYTGELFF.

About this clone itself: The junction departs from the called germline gene at one end, perhaps through a read error. The chain carries TRBV7-9 and TRBJ2-7, with 9 bases that match TRBD2. The germline CDR1 and CDR2 sequences are SEHNR and FQNEAQ (reference sequence). CDR3 length equals 15 residues. The CDR3 loop is CASSQRLADYYEQYF. DNA for the CDR3: TGCGCCAGCAGCCAACGACTAGCGGACTACTACGAGCAGTACTTC. Based on the CDR3 plus reference TRBV7-9 and TRBJ2-7, the full variable domain is DTGVSQNPRHKITKRGQNVTFRCDPISEHNRLYWYRQTLGQGPEFLTYFQNEAQLEKSRLLSDRFSAERPKGSFSTLEIQRTEQGDSAMYLCASSQRLADYYEQYFGPGTRLTVT.

This rearrangement joins TRBV15 to TRBJ1-5; D is unresolved. The germline V gene encodes CDR1 LNHNV and CDR2 YYDKDF (reference sequence). The CDR3 loop spans 13 amino acids. Trimming pared 0 bases from V and 11 bases from J, leaving 11 bases between. CDR3 coding DNA: TGTGCCACCAGCAGAGATCGTGGAGGGTCCCAGCATTTT. It is translated as CATSRDRGGSQHF.